This record looks at one T cell receptor (beta chain) sequence and its context. As yet, its antigen is unknown. The data derive from a study of T cells after yellow fever vaccination. Study information: Fractions with few cells were prepared using SMART-Seq v4 Ultra Low Input. General study points: Post-booster repertoires contained most primary-vaccination clones again (approximately 97% CD4, around 88% CD8). Few clonotypes appeared in both CD4 and CD8 compartments.

The CDR3 is made up of 15 amino acids. With 4 bases removed from V and 7 bases from J, the gap between germline ends came to 16 bases. The germline gives CDR1 SGHTA, CDR2 FQGNSA. TCRdb recomputed calls from the 5' RACE reads with MiXCR, one row per CDR3 protein. The data hold about 130,000 distinct CDR3 sequences, with around 6.3% observed a single time. Sample: CD4+ T cells sorted from PBMCs, taken 10 days after the yellow fever booster vaccination. This sequence joins TRBV7-2 and TRBJ2-2; TRBD1 or TRBD2 may be the D gene (7 bases each). This sequence originates from a man aged 25 to 40 who received the YFV17D yellow fever vaccine. DNA for the CDR3: TGTGCCAGCAGCTCCCAGGGGGGGGGCAGCGGGGAGCTGTTTTTT. Translation gives CASSSQGGGSGELFF.